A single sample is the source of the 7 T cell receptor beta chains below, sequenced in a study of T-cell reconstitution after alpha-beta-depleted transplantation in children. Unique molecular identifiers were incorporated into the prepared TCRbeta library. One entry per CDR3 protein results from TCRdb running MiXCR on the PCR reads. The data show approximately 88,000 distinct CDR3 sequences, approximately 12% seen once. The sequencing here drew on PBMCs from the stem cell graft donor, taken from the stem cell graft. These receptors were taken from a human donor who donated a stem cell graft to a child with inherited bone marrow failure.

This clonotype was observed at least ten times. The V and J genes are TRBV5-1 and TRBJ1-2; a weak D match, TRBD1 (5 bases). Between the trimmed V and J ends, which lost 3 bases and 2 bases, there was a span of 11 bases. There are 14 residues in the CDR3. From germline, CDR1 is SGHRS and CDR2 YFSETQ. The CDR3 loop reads CASSSPGTNYGYTF. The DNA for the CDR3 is TGCGCCAGCAGCTCCCCCGGGACCAACTATGGCTACACCTTC.

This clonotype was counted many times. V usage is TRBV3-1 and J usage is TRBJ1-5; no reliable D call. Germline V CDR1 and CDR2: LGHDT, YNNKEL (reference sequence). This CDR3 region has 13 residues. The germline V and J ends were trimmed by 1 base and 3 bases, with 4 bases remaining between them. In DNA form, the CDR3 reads TGTGCCAGCAGCCAAGCTTACAATCAGCCCCAGCATTTT. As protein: CASSQAYNQPQHF.

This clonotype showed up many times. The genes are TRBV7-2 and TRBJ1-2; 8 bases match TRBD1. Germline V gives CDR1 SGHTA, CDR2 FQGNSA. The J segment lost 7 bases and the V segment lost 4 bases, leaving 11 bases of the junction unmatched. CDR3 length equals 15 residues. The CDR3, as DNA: TGTGCCAGCAGCTCCAGACAGCCGGGACAGGTTGGCTACACCTTC. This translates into CASSSRQPGQVGYTF.

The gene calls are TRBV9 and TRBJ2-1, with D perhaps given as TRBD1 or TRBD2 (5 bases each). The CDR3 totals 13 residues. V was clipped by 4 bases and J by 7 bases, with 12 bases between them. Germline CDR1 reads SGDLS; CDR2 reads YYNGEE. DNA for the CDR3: TGTGCCAGCAGCCCTCCCGAGGGGAATGAGCAGTTCTTC. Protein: CASSPPEGNEQFF.

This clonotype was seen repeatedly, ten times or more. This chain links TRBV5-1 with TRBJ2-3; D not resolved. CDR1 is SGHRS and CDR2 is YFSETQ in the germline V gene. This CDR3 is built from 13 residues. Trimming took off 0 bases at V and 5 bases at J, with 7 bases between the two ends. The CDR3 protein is CASSLGSQDTQYF. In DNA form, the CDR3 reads TGCGCCAGCAGCTTGGGTAGCCAAGATACGCAGTATTTT.

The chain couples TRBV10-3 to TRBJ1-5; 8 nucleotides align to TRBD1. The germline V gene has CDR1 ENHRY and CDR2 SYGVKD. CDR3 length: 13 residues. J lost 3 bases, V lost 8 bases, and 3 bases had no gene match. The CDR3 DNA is TGTGCCATCTCAGGGGGCATCAATCAGCCCCAGCATTTT. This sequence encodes CAISGGINQPQHF.

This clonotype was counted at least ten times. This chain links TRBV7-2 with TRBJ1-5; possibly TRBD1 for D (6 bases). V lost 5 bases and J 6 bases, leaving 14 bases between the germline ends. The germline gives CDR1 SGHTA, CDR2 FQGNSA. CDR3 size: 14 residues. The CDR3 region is CASSLRRGPQPQHF. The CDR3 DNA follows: TGTGCCAGCAGCCTCAGACGGGGGCCTCAGCCCCAGCATTTT.